These 25 T cell receptor beta chains came from one sample sequenced in a study of technical replicates of blood from several donors. Clones were read by immunoSEQ multiplex PCR, and TCRdb kept only the in-frame ones, dropping some. The sample gives about 86,000 clones, roughly 95% of which show up once; 0.37% is in the top ten. Input material: T cells isolated from PBMCs. These receptors originate from a human donor in good health.

V and J are TRBV4-2 and TRBJ2-7, with D possibly TRBD1 on 6 matching bases. V gave up 4 bases and J gave up 3 bases, with 13 bases separating them. The CDR3 has 14 amino acids. Germline values: CDR1 LGHNA, CDR2 YNFKEQ. This CDR3 is CASSLGTPLYEQYF. In DNA, the CDR3 is TGTGCCAGCAGCCTCGGGACACCTCTCTACGAGCAGTACTTC.

The V and J genes are TRBV27 and TRBJ1-4, with D tentatively TRBD1 (6 bases). Germline V gives CDR1 MNHEY, CDR2 SMNVEV (reference sequence). CDR3 length: 14 residues. With 2 bases removed from V and 8 bases from J, the gap between germline ends came to 12 bases. The CDR3 nucleotides read TGTGCCAGCAGTTTAGCGGGGGCAGTCGAAAAACTGTTTTTT. Its translation is CASSLAGAVEKLFF.

V is TRBV30 and J is TRBJ1-1; perhaps TRBD1 as D (6 bases). The CDR3 sequence is 15 residues long. Germline CDR1 GTSNPN, CDR2 SVGIG (reference sequence). The germline V and J ends were trimmed by 2 bases and 5 bases, with 18 bases remaining between them. CDR3 in amino acids: CAWSKPQGWGTEAFF. Written as DNA, the CDR3 is TGTGCCTGGAGTAAACCCCAGGGGTGGGGGACTGAAGCTTTCTTT.

The gene calls are TRBV5-4 and TRBJ1-1; 8 bases match TRBD1. CDR3 length equals 13 residues. Trimming took 2 bases from V and 4 from J; bases not matched to a gene: 1. In germline, CDR1 is SGHNT, CDR2 YYREEE (reference sequence). CDR3 sequence: CASSFGQGTEAFF. Here the CDR3 DNA reads TGTGCCAGCAGCTTTGGACAGGGCACTGAAGCTTTCTTT.

This clone was seen once. V gene TRBV11-2 combines with J gene TRBJ1-4; the D is unclear. Per the germline V gene, CDR1 is SGHAT and CDR2 is FQNNGV. Trimming removed 2 bases from V and 1 base from J, with 8 bases in between. CDR3 length: 15 residues. CDR3 bases: TGTGCCAGCAGCTTACAACAGCAAACTAATGAAAAACTGTTTTTT. It specifies CASSLQQQTNEKLFF.

This clone was detected only once. The chain joins TRBV6-5 to TRBJ1-1; 9 bases align to TRBD1. Unmatched junction bases numbered 4, after V lost 0 bases and J lost 5 bases. Germline CDR1 and CDR2: MNHEY and SVGAGI. This CDR3 is 15 amino acids long. This CDR3 reads CASSYSDRGLTEAFF. The CDR3 DNA reads TGTGCCAGCAGTTACTCGGACAGGGGTCTTACTGAAGCTTTCTTT.

V and J are TRBV11-2 and TRBJ2-1, with a weak D call TRBD2 (5 bases). Germline-derived CDR1 and CDR2 are SGHAT and FQNNGV. The CDR3 sequence is 13 residues long. Trimming took 5 bases from V and 9 from J, leaving 14 bases between them. The CDR3 DNA follows: TGTGCCAGCAGCACCGGACGAGGGATTGAGCAGTTCTTC. Its protein product is CASSTGRGIEQFF.

Here the CDR3 DNA reads TGTGCCATCAGGAAGAAAGGGGAAATCGGCTACGAGCAGTACTTC. It is translated as CAIRKKGEIGYEQYF. This sequence joins TRBV10-3 and TRBJ2-7; TRBD1 might be the D (5 bases). This CDR3 has 15 residues. Germline V gene data show CDR1 as ENHRY and CDR2 as SYGVKD. V lost 6 bases and J 3 bases, leaving 18 bases between the germline ends.

The chain recombines TRBV19 with TRBJ1-4; 7 nucleotides line up with TRBD1. This CDR3 has 15 residues. Trimming cost V 6 bases and J 3 bases; bases outside gene matches: 7. The germline gives CDR1 LNHDA, CDR2 SQIVND (reference sequence). DNA of the CDR3: TGTGCCAGTAGGGAACCGACAGGGTCTAATGAAAAACTGTTTTTT. Amino acid sequence: CASREPTGSNEKLFF.

The genes are TRBV11-2 and TRBJ1-1; D may be TRBD1 (6 bases). CDR3 size: 15 residues. V was trimmed by 5 bases and J by 3 bases, leaving 16 bases between them. The germline V gene encodes CDR1 SGHAT and CDR2 FQNNGV. CDR3 sequence (DNA): TGTGCCAGCAGCCCATTGGGGCAGGGGTACACTGAAGCTTTCTTT. It yields the protein CASSPLGQGYTEAFF.

CDR3: CAWSITVNYEQYF. CDR3 DNA: TGTGCCTGGAGTATCACAGTGAATTACGAGCAGTACTTC. The genes are TRBV30 and TRBJ2-7; D is unresolved. Germline CDR1 is GTSNPN and CDR2 is SVGIG (reference sequence). CDR3 size: 13 residues. V lost 2 bases and J 4 bases, leaving 12 bases between the germline ends.

The genes are TRBV16 and TRBJ1-5, with D maybe TRBD1 (5 bases). V gave up 3 bases and J gave up 7 bases, with 10 bases separating them. The CDR3 covers 13 residues. CDR1 and CDR2 (germline): KGHSY, FQNENV. Written as DNA, the CDR3 is TGTGCCAGCAGCCACCAGGAGGGGCAGCCCCAGCATTTT. Translation: CASSHQEGQPQHF.

The chain recombines TRBV28 with TRBJ2-7; D unclear. V was pared by 4 bases and J by 3 bases, with 13 bases between. Per the germline V gene, CDR1 is MDHEN and CDR2 is SYDVKM. This CDR3 contains 14 residues. CDR3 DNA sequence: TGTGCCAGCAGTTCGCGGAGAGATAACTACGAGCAGTACTTC. Residues: CASSSRRDNYEQYF.

The chain combines TRBV28 with TRBJ1-5, with TRBD1 identical over 8 bases. The CDR3 is 14 amino acids. With 6 bases clipped from V and 6 bases from J, the junction kept 7 bases outside the gene matches. Germline V gene lookup returns CDR1 MDHEN and CDR2 SYDVKM. The CDR3 nucleotides read TGTGCCAGCAGGGATACAGGGGGGAGTCAGCCCCAGCATTTT. It translates to CASRDTGGSQPQHF.

This clone has more than one count but fewer than ten. The chain uses TRBV19 and TRBJ2-3, with 9 bases fitting TRBD1. Germline V gene sequence: CDR1 LNHDA, CDR2 SQIVND (reference sequence). The J segment lost 6 bases and the V segment lost 0 bases, leaving 4 bases of the junction unmatched. The CDR3 has 15 residues. The CDR3 region is CASSIEGDRVDTQYF. Written as DNA, the CDR3 is TGTGCCAGTAGTATAGAAGGGGACAGGGTTGATACGCAGTATTTT.

This clone was seen just once. For the CDR3, the DNA is TGTGCCAGCAGCTTAGGAAGGGGCCAAGAGACCCAGTACTTC. It codes for CASSLGRGQETQYF. J is TRBJ2-5 and V is TRBV7-2; D is possibly TRBD1 (5 bases). CDR1 and CDR2 from the germline V gene are SGHTA and FQGNSA. The CDR3 length is 14 residues. V gave up 1 base and J gave up 1 base, with 7 bases separating them.

V is TRBV5-8 and J is TRBJ2-3; tentatively, D is TRBD2 (6 bases). V gave up 5 bases and J gave up 0 bases, with 19 bases separating them. Germline assignment: CDR1 SGHTS and CDR2 YDEGEE. The CDR3 is made up of 17 amino acids. The CDR3 loop reads CASSPGGYLSSTDTQYF. In DNA, the CDR3 is TGTGCCAGCAGTCCTGGGGGGTACCTTTCTAGCACAGATACGCAGTATTTT. Using reference TRBV5-8 and TRBJ2-3 for the parts outside the CDR3, the full variable domain is EAGVTQSPTHLIKTRGQQATLRCSPISGHTSVYWYQQALGLGLQFLLWYDEGEERNRGNFPPRFSGRQFPNYSSELNVNALELEDSALYLCASSPGGYLSSTDTQYFGPGTRLTVL.

The chain is built from TRBV29-1 and TRBJ2-1, with 10 bases fitting TRBD2. The CDR3 covers 13 residues. V lost 5 bases, J lost 7 bases, and 5 bases stayed unmatched. Germline CDR1 reads SQVTM; CDR2 reads ANQGSEA. This CDR3 reads CSVHSGRANEQFF. The CDR3 nucleotides are TGCAGCGTTCACAGCGGGAGGGCAAATGAGCAGTTCTTC.

The V and J genes are TRBV28 and TRBJ2-7, with D perhaps TRBD1 (5 bases). Germline V CDR1 and CDR2: MDHEN, SYDVKM. CDR3 size: 15 residues. Deletions cut 3 bases from V and 4 bases from J, with 16 bases between. This CDR3 is CASSFIGQGLYEQYF. The CDR3 nucleotides read TGTGCCAGCAGTTTTATAGGTCAGGGCCTTTACGAGCAGTACTTC.

This clone was seen once. The J gene is TRBJ1-2, the V gene TRBV19; TRBD1 might be the D (6 bases). Germline V gene data show CDR1 as LNHDA and CDR2 as SQIVND (reference sequence). CDR3 length: 12 residues. V shed 5 bases and J shed 8 bases, with 12 bases lying between them. The DNA for the CDR3 is TGTGCCAGTAGTGTGCAGGACAGCGGCTACACCTTC. This translates into CASSVQDSGYTF.

The CDR3 DNA is TGTGCCAGCAGTGTTAGCAGGGCTGAAGCTTTCTTT. This gives the protein CASSVSRAEAFF. The genes are TRBV2 and TRBJ1-1; TRBD1 is a possible D gene (5 bases). Germline CDR1 is SNHLY and CDR2 is FYNNEI. Trimming shortened V by 4 bases and J by 6 bases, and 9 bases separated the two germline ends. The length of the CDR3 is 12 residues.

For this clone: A read error may produce the germline difference seen at one junction end. V and J are TRBV5-4 and TRBJ2-3; 8 positions agree with TRBD2. The CDR3 is 14 amino acids. In germline, CDR1 is SGHNT, CDR2 YYREEE (reference sequence). In DNA, the CDR3 is TGTGCCAGCAGCCCCCGGACTAGCATAGATACGCAGTATTTT. Encoded protein: CASSPRTSIDTQYF.

The chain is built from TRBV5-4 and TRBJ2-3; 9 nucleotides match TRBD2. The CDR3 extends over 16 amino acids. V trimming: 3 bases; J trimming: 4 bases; junction bases outside the gene matches: 9. The germline V gene has CDR1 SGHNT and CDR2 YYREEE (reference sequence). The CDR3 coding sequence is TGTGCCAGCAGCTCCCGACTAGCGGTTAGGGCAGATACGCAGTATTTT. Protein product: CASSSRLAVRADTQYF.

The chain is built from TRBV9 and TRBJ1-3, with 9 bases fitting TRBD1. The CDR3 consists of 16 residues. Germline CDR1 and CDR2: SGDLS and YYNGEE. Trimming cost V 0 bases and J 7 bases; bases outside gene matches: 8. The CDR3 DNA reads TGTGCCAGCAGCGTAGCACAGGGGGCGTTCAGGAACACCATATATTTT. Translating it yields CASSVAQGAFRNTIYF.

The J gene is TRBJ2-1, the V gene TRBV29-1, with D perhaps TRBD2 (6 bases). V lost 5 bases to trimming and J lost 0 bases, with 11 bases between them. The CDR3 covers 14 residues. CDR1 SQVTM and CDR2 ANQGSEA come from the germline V gene. The CDR3 DNA is TGCAGCGTTTGTCGGGGGAGCTCCTACAATGAGCAGTTCTTC. Translating it yields CSVCRGSSYNEQFF.